One and the same sample provided the 27 T cell receptor beta chains below, sequenced in a study of T cells in Graves' hyperthyroidism and ophthalmopathy. RNA transcripts were the template for amplifying TCR beta CDR3 regions. HTBI primers drove first-round RT-PCR of the TCR CDR3. A single record per CDR3 protein comes from TCRdb applying MiXCR to the multiplex PCR reads. The sample has hundreds of thousands of distinct CDR3 sequences, approximately 15% seen once. The material sequenced was blood. These receptors originate from a woman aged 25 to 39 with Graves' hyperthyroidism that later progressed to Graves' ophthalmopathy.

This clonotype occurred a few times. The rearrangement uses TRBV4-3 and TRBJ2-1, with TRBD1 matching 8 bases. The CDR3 is 15 residues long. Trimming cost V 0 bases and J 9 bases; bases outside gene matches: 7. The germline V gene encodes CDR1 LGHNA and CDR2 YSLEER. CDR3 in amino acids: CASSQDYAGGSEQFF. CDR3 DNA: TGCGCCAGCAGCCAAGATTACGCAGGGGGCTCTGAGCAGTTCTTC.

The chain joins TRBV7-6 to TRBJ2-1; TRBD2 matches 10 bases. Germline lookup yields CDR1 SGHVS and CDR2 FNYEAQ. V trimming: 4 bases; J trimming: 4 bases; junction bases outside the gene matches: 7. The CDR3 loop spans 16 amino acids. DNA of the CDR3: TGTGCCAGCAGCTCTTTAGCGGGAGGCAGGTACAATGAGCAGTTCTTC. It specifies CASSSLAGGRYNEQFF.

The rearrangement joins TRBV27 to TRBJ2-5; D is uncertain. Germline CDR1 is MNHEY and CDR2 is SMNVEV (reference sequence). With 4 bases removed from V and 4 bases from J, the gap between germline ends came to 16 bases. This CDR3 is built from 15 residues. CDR3 loop: CASSSHTLSGETQYF. Here the CDR3 DNA reads TGTGCCAGCAGTTCCCACACCCTGAGTGGAGAGACCCAGTACTTC.

In its sample, this clonotype was seen many times. The chain has TRBV6-1 and TRBJ1-5, with D uncertain. V lost 3 bases to trimming and J lost 0 bases, with 12 bases between them. The germline V gene has CDR1 MNHNS and CDR2 SASEGT. CDR3 length: 16 residues. In DNA, the CDR3 is TGTGCCAGCAGTGAGTCACGGTTCTATAGCAATCAGCCCCAGCATTTT. Protein sequence: CASSESRFYSNQPQHF.

In this sample, this clonotype turned up many times. The chain combines TRBV4-1 with TRBJ2-2, with D possibly being TRBD2 (5 bases). With 5 bases removed from V and 5 bases from J, the gap between germline ends came to 15 bases. CDR1 is MGHRA, CDR2 YSYEKL, per germline. CDR3 size: 15 residues. CDR3 amino acids: CASSNQRSRTGELFF. CDR3 sequence (DNA): TGCGCCAGCAGCAATCAGCGGTCTCGGACCGGGGAGCTGTTTTTT.

This clonotype was seen repeatedly, ten times or more. The rearrangement joins TRBV28 to TRBJ2-6; D is possibly TRBD1 (5 bases). The CDR3 sequence is 15 residues long. Germline CDR1 reads MDHEN; CDR2 reads SYDVKM. V gave up 2 bases and J gave up 2 bases, with 7 bases separating them. The CDR3 DNA sequence: TGTGCCAGCAGTTTACAGGGTGCTGGGGCCAACGTCCTGACTTTC. This codes for CASSLQGAGANVLTF.

This chain links TRBV12-5 with TRBJ1-1; D is unresolved. The CDR3 sequence is 14 residues long. Germline V CDR1 and CDR2: LGHNT, FRNRAP. The ends were cut back, 5 bases at V and 4 bases at J, with 14 bases in the middle. CDR3 in DNA: TGTGCTAGTGGTCCTGCCCCCGAGGGCACTGAAGCTTTCTTT. Its translation: CASGPAPEGTEAFF.

This clonotype came up many times. The chain joins TRBV27 to TRBJ2-7; 16 bases agree with TRBD2. Germline lookup yields CDR1 MNHEY and CDR2 SMNVEV (reference sequence). This CDR3 comprises 17 residues. J gave up 3 bases and V 5 bases, and 7 bases lay outside the gene matches. CDR3 residues: CASSAGLAGGPNYEQYF. The CDR3 DNA reads TGTGCCAGCAGTGCGGGACTAGCGGGAGGGCCAAACTACGAGCAGTACTTC.

The chain has TRBV20-1 and TRBJ2-1, with D perhaps matching TRBD2 (7 bases). The V end lost 5 bases, the J end lost 0 bases, and 17 bases lay between the germline ends. The CDR3 length is 16 residues. CDR1 is DFQATT and CDR2 is SNEGSKA in the germline V gene (reference sequence). This CDR3 is CSAPLLADSSYNEQFF. The CDR3 DNA is TGCAGTGCTCCCCTTCTAGCGGACAGCTCCTACAATGAGCAGTTCTTC.

This clonotype was detected once. The chain is built from TRBV7-6 and TRBJ1-5; D ambiguous. V was clipped by 1 base and J by 3 bases, with 10 bases between them. This CDR3 contains 15 residues. Per germline, CDR1 SGHVS and CDR2 FNYEAQ. In DNA, the CDR3 is TGTGCCAGCAGCTTAGGGCCTAACGCCAATCAGCCCCAGCATTTT. As protein: CASSLGPNANQPQHF.

Ten or more counts support this clonotype. This chain uses TRBV7-2 with TRBJ2-5; a weak D match, TRBD2 (7 bases). V shed 5 bases and J shed 1 base, with 17 bases lying between them. The CDR3 is 16 residues long. Germline V lookup: CDR1 SGHTA, CDR2 FQGNSA. Written as DNA, the CDR3 is TGTGCCAGCAGCCATCTCCGGGGGGCAGGCCAAGAGACCCAGTACTTC. It codes for CASSHLRGAGQETQYF.

This clonotype has more than one count but fewer than ten. This chain uses TRBV13 with TRBJ1-1; 8 nucleotides match TRBD1. The CDR3 is 15 residues long. V shed 4 bases and J 4 bases; nucleotides not matched to a gene: 8. Germline assignment: CDR1 PRHDT and CDR2 FYEKMQ (reference sequence). The CDR3 DNA is TGTGCCAGCAGCTCTGGACAGGGCATGGGCACTGAAGCTTTCTTT. This gives the protein CASSSGQGMGTEAFF.

This clonotype was observed at least ten times. J is TRBJ1-1 and V is TRBV12-3 or TRBV12-4; D uncertain. V was pared by 7 bases and J by 11 bases, with 14 bases between. The CDR3 sequence is 11 residues long. As DNA, the CDR3 is TGTGCCAGCACCCTTCACCCGGCGGCTTTCTTT. Protein sequence: CASTLHPAAFF.

This clonotype was found many times. The chain links TRBV29-1 to TRBJ2-1; D possibly matches TRBD1 or TRBD2 (5 bases each). Germline CDR1 SQVTM, CDR2 ANQGSEA. This CDR3 is 16 amino acids long. The V end was cut by 4 bases, the J end by 0 bases, with 16 bases between. The CDR3 DNA reads TGCAGCGTTGGGGGCGAGGGCGGTACCTCCTACAATGAGCAGTTCTTC. Translated: CSVGGEGGTSYNEQFF.

This clonotype came up a few times. The chain uses TRBV27 and TRBJ1-2, with a possible D match to TRBD1 (5 bases). Looked up from germline, CDR1 is MNHEY and CDR2 is SMNVEV (reference sequence). The CDR3 contains 13 residues. The V end was cut by 5 bases, the J end by 8 bases, with 15 bases between. CDR3 nucleotides: TGTGCCAGCAGTACAGACAGTCTTGGAGGCTACACCTTC. Its protein product is CASSTDSLGGYTF.

The CDR3 reads CASSLAALHSGANVLTF. For the CDR3, the DNA is TGTGCCAGCAGCTTAGCCGCCCTACACTCTGGGGCCAACGTCCTGACTTTC. This chain links TRBV11-3 with TRBJ2-6; D is unresolved. The CDR3 runs 17 residues. The V end was cut by 1 base, the J end by 0 bases, with 10 bases between. Germline CDR1 and CDR2: SGHNT and YENEEA.

The chain combines TRBV4-1 with TRBJ2-7, with 10 bases matching TRBD2. This CDR3 comprises 17 residues. CDR1 and CDR2 (germline): MGHRA, YSYEKL. The V and J ends lost 0 bases and 3 bases, in that order; junction bases with no gene match: 8. CDR3 loop: CASSQEPGTSEFYEQYF. The CDR3 coding sequence is TGCGCCAGCAGCCAAGAACCCGGGACTAGCGAGTTCTACGAGCAGTACTTC.

This clonotype was counted ten times or more. The chain carries TRBV12-3 or TRBV12-4 and TRBJ1-3; D remains unclear. The CDR3 consists of 15 residues. With 2 bases removed from V and 0 bases from J, the gap between germline ends came to 8 bases. CDR3 protein: CASSLMSDSGNTIYF. The DNA of the CDR3 is TGTGCCAGCAGTTTAATGTCAGACTCTGGAAACACCATATATTTT.

This clonotype was observed a few times. J is TRBJ2-1 and V is TRBV19; D unclear. V shed 3 bases and J shed 0 bases, with 15 bases lying between them. The CDR3 sequence is 17 residues long. Germline CDR1 and CDR2: LNHDA and SQIVND (reference sequence). The CDR3 region is CASSIGSGWSSYNEQFF. CDR3 nucleotide sequence: TGTGCCAGTAGTATTGGTTCAGGATGGAGCTCCTACAATGAGCAGTTCTTC.

The genes are TRBV10-3 and TRBJ1-1, with no clear D. The CDR3 consists of 14 residues. CDR1 is ENHRY and CDR2 is SYGVKD in the germline V gene. V lost 2 bases, J lost 6 bases, and 13 bases lay in between. The CDR3 reads CAISEDPKVPEAFF. The CDR3 DNA sequence: TGTGCCATCAGTGAGGATCCCAAAGTCCCTGAAGCTTTCTTT.

This clonotype was observed a handful of times. This sequence joins TRBV7-9 and TRBJ2-3, with D tentatively TRBD1 (5 bases). V lost 3 bases to trimming and J lost 4 bases, with 23 bases between them. Germline assignment: CDR1 SEHNR and CDR2 FQNEAQ (reference sequence). The CDR3 covers 18 residues. In nucleotides, the CDR3 is TGTGCCAGCAGCTTTATATGGACGGAGCAGGGTAACGCAGATACGCAGTATTTT. Its protein product is CASSFIWTEQGNADTQYF.

The chain uses TRBV19 and TRBJ2-7; D remains ambiguous. This CDR3 has 13 residues. The ends were cut back, 2 bases at V and 5 bases at J, with 10 bases in the middle. Germline V gene lookup returns CDR1 LNHDA and CDR2 SQIVND (reference sequence). The CDR3 reads CASSINLGNEQYF. In DNA form, the CDR3 reads TGTGCCAGTAGTATAAACCTGGGAAACGAGCAGTACTTC. The whole variable domain, filled in from reference TRBV19 and TRBJ2-7, reads DGGITQSPKYLFRKEGQNVTLSCEQNLNHDAMYWYRQDPGQGLRLIYYSQIVNDFQKGDIAEGYSVSREKKESFPLTVTSAQKNPTAFYLCASSINLGNEQYFGPGTRLTVT.

This clonotype was seen repeatedly, ten times or more. This chain links TRBV6-2 or TRBV6-3 with TRBJ1-5, with unresolved D. This CDR3 has 14 residues. Trimming removed 5 bases at V and 11 bases at J, with 19 bases between. CDR1 MNHEY and CDR2 SVGEGT come from the germline V gene. The CDR3 nucleotides are TGTGCCAGCAGTCTCCGTACCCTTGCGTCAGCCCAGCATTTT. The encoded protein is CASSLRTLASAQHF.

A word on this clonotype: One base away lies a much larger clone, so this may be a sequencing read error. The chain carries TRBV6-2 or TRBV6-3 and TRBJ2-2, with TRBD2 matching 10 bases. Germline V lookup: CDR1 MNHEY, CDR2 SVGEGT. This CDR3 comprises 18 residues. Unmatched junction bases numbered 10, after V lost 2 bases and J lost 4 bases. Here the CDR3 reads CASSYPLLAGEVTGELFF. The CDR3 region has the DNA TGTGCCAGCAGTTACCCACTCCTAGCGGGAGAAGTCACCGGGGAGCTGTTTTTT.

This clonotype was counted many times. The genes are TRBV12-3 or TRBV12-4 and TRBJ1-1; the D gene is possibly TRBD1 (6 bases). CDR3 length: 13 residues. Trimming removed 7 bases at V and 7 bases at J, with 16 bases between. CDR3 in DNA: TGTGCCAGCAACCAGGGGCCAGGATTTGAAGCTTTCTTT. Translated, it gives CASNQGPGFEAFF.

At least ten counts were recorded for this clonotype. This chain links TRBV19 with TRBJ1-1; no firm D call. The CDR3 runs to 13 residues. V was cut by 0 bases and J by 9 bases, with 11 bases left in between. CDR1 LNHDA and CDR2 SQIVND come from the germline V gene (reference sequence). CDR3 bases: TGTGCCAGTAGTATAGAGGTCGGTACACAAGCTTTCTTT. Encoded protein: CASSIEVGTQAFF.

Many counts were recorded for this clonotype. The chain uses TRBV6-1 and TRBJ2-1, with TRBD2 as a possible D gene (5 bases). Germline V gene data show CDR1 as MNHNS and CDR2 as SASEGT. This CDR3 is built from 16 residues. The V end lost 5 bases, the J end lost 7 bases, and 21 bases lay between the germline ends. CDR3 sequence (DNA): TGTGCCAGCAGTACGGAGGCGGTTCTCCTGGGGAATGAGCAGTTCTTC. Translated, it gives CASSTEAVLLGNEQFF.